The T cell receptor beta chain under discussion was sequenced for a study of shared clonotypes between healthy human individuals (dated by TCRdb to 2018 to 2020). Some background on the complete study: The cohort included three men and two women between 18 and 49 years of age. To estimate repertoire size and how much clonotype sharing occurs between individuals, the study deeply sequenced the blood TCR repertoires of 4 to 6 healthy adults. Libraries were prepared and TCR repertoires were sequenced by different laboratories using diverse techniques, in order to increase sequencing depth and limit assay-specific biases. Leukapheresis yielded between about 0.94 and 9 billion PBMCs per donor.

Study-wide findings and limitations: Sampling was limited to blood, and TCR repertoires in tissue likely differ from TCR repertoires in blood. The genetic and exposure-history diversity represented was limited by the small number of donors. Based on pairwise subsampling, the degree of clonotype sharing among donors was expected to be affected by sequencing depth.

Donors were healthy HIV-negative adults with no recently reported acute infections or vaccinations. All donors were Caucasian adults living in Nashville, Tennessee, USA. In the unsorted samples, approximately 85 million PBMCs were counted, and genomic DNA was extracted using the QIAamp DNA Blood Mini kit. Blood was collected by leukapheresis, and PBMCs were isolated by Ficoll-Histopaque density gradient centrifugation and then cryopreserved in liquid nitrogen vapor phase. Compared with germline, V lacks 5 bases and J lacks 1 base; bases without a gene match: 8. Taken from the germline V gene, the CDR1 and CDR2 loops are SGHTA and FQGNSA. There are 16 amino acids in the CDR3, from cysteine to phenylalanine inclusive. The retained sequence is limited to the CDR3, 48 bases, with the frame set at the first base. In regard to this clone: Its antigen is unknown. No clone much larger than this one lies a single base away; base qualities are absent.

TCR CDR3 regions were amplified from genomic DNA by multiplex PCR using the deep immunoSEQ assay. Extracted genomic DNA from each cell subset was distributed evenly across all wells of several immunoSEQ 96-well plates, and each plate was treated as a replicate. For unsorted PBMC, approximately 290 ng of genomic DNA, equivalent to approximately 30,000 T cell genomes, went into each replicate PCR. Unsorted PBMC genomic DNA was sequenced across ten immunoSEQ deep assay plates. Purified libraries were quantified with a Qubit 3.0 fluorometer, sized on a Bioanalyzer 2100, and re-quantified with the KAPA Library Quantification kit. Each immunoSEQ 96-well plate was sequenced on its own single-read 150-cycle Illumina NextSeq 550 flow cell. On the authors' methods: Because the immunoSEQ output included only junctional sequences and no quality scores, the filtering could not be the same as the filtering used for full-length reads. To assign V/J genes and CDR3, sequences were annotated using PyIR, a Python wrapper for IgBLAST v1.9, with IMGT germline references. Reads with weak V/J assignments (E-value above 1e-6), missing CDR3, stop codons, out-of-frame junctions, or ambiguous translated residues were removed. V3J clonotypes were defined as sequences sharing an identical inferred V gene, J gene, and CDR3 amino acid sequence. Percentage overlap between repertoires was calculated by dividing the number of shared unique clonotypes by the size of the smaller repertoire. Three approaches were used to assess repertoire richness: RTK rarefaction, the Chao1 estimator, and Recon v2.1 estimates of unobserved clonotypes. TCRdb provides this immuneACCESS table in a form limited to in-frame rearrangements. Some clones are lacking; in checked studies, under half of them reflect an unresolved V gene, and why the rest are absent is not known. V and J calls and clone size come straight from that table; D and trimming were deduced from the DNA. The sample table contains about 500,000 clones; only one count was recorded for around 77% of them. 12% of the sample is in the top ten clones.

The receptor chain draws on TRBV7-2 and TRBJ2-4; 7 nucleotides in the junction match TRBD1. This TCR derives from a woman in her thirties or forties in good health. Some clones in this sample may be carry-over from other donors' samples. The specimen was PBMCs. The CDR3 here reads CASSPRTGLAKNIQYF. At the DNA level, the sequence is TGTGCCAGCAGCCCCCGGACAGGCTTGGCCAAAAACATTCAGTACTTC.